This T cell receptor (beta chain) was recorded in a study of shared clonotypes between healthy human individuals. Study-level findings and limits: For sorted subsets, rarefaction showed incomplete sequencing despite large depth. Between four donors, naive CD4 clonotypes were shared at a level of approximately 5%.

Germline CDR1 reads SGHTA; CDR2 reads FQGNSA. V gave up 1 base and J gave up 4 bases, with 11 bases separating them. This CDR3 has 15 amino acids. Clones were sequenced by immunoSEQ multiplex PCR, and TCRdb holds only the in-frame ones, with some missing. The sample lists around 370,000 clones, about 96% seen once, with more than 0.3% in the top ten. Notes on this clone: What it recognizes is unknown.

The V call is TRBV7-2, the J call TRBJ2-1, with D possibly TRBD2 on 6 matching bases. The receptor was isolated from a man younger than 45 in good health. The specimen was memory CD8+ T cells sorted from blood. Indicated subset: CD45RO+ cells pooled with CCR7-negative TemRA cells. CDR3 bases: TGTGCCAGCAGCTTAGGGTACGGGGGTTACAATGAGCAGTTCTTC. Translating gives CASSLGYGGYNEQFF.